This TCR beta chain is from a study of early T cells in non-severe SARS-CoV-2 infection (dated by TCRdb to the early 2020s). In terms of the full investigation: Because TCR sequencing relied on bulk RNA taken from unsorted whole blood, pairing of alpha and beta chains was not possible.

The study was a case-control design nested within a healthcare worker cohort in London, UK, with weekly nasopharyngeal swab PCR tests and blood sampling. Healthcare workers were recruited during the week of the UK lockdown, between 23 and 31 March 2020, and followed weekly for up to roughly 15 weeks. The full study reports these points: Matching against VDJdb was skewed toward anti-spike CD8 responses, likely underestimated virus-specific expansions, and missed private and CD4 specificities.

The table lists this clonotype with a few counts. Its antigen is still unknown. No base quality values were provided; no much bigger clone lies one nucleotide off. Libraries were prepared through 5' RACE. Data came from a NextSeq 500. Unique molecular identifiers were attached to individual cDNA molecules in the TCR library protocol so that sequencing error and PCR bias could be corrected. Sequencing covered both TCR alpha and beta chains, and within each sample the abundances of alpha and beta sequences were tightly co-correlated. The original methods were these. Decombinator V4 was used to annotate the V gene, J gene and CDR3 of the TCR sequences. TCRs were defined as expanded if a significant change between any two time points was detected under a Poisson model with p below 0.0001. TCR abundances were normalised to the total number of TCRs sequenced in each sample and reported as counts per million. VDJdb, accessed 1 November 2021, was searched for CMV, EBV and SARS-CoV-2 annotated TCRs, excluding TCRs annotated for multiple antigens. The raw public reads went through TCRdb reprocessing: fastp at Q25, MiXCR clone calling, in-frame beta chains kept. Merged by CDR3 protein, the rows form single entries marked with the most common genes and DNA. The V and J calls and clone size come from TCRdb's table, not from the authors' own analysis. Here the sample has about 66,000 distinct CDR3 sequences; about 13% occur a single time. In total, the top ten clones hold roughly 8.3% of the sample.

The sequence was collected from an adult who was a healthcare worker with PCR-confirmed SARS-CoV-2 infection or an uninfected control (not recorded which). Specimen: whole blood.

For the CDR3, the sequence is CASSSPVAKNIQYF. The nucleotide sequence is TGTGCCAGCAGCTCTCCAGTAGCCAAAAACATTCAGTACTTC. The chain joins TRBV7-8 to TRBJ2-4; the D gene is not confidently resolved. The CDR3 holds 14 amino acids from the cysteine to the phenylalanine. The only DNA kept is the CDR3, 42 bases in frame from the first base. CDR1 and CDR2, looked up from the germline V gene, are SGHVS and FQNEAQ. V and J lose 4 bases and 0 bases, and a span of 7 bases separates them.